One sample yielded the 5 T cell receptor beta chains listed below, sequenced in a study of T cells expressing NK-cell markers. TCRdb re-called the 5' RACE reads and gives one entry per CDR3 protein, without DNA. Here the sample table reports fewer than 400,000 distinct CDR3 sequences. The specimen sequenced was blood T cells: a sorted CD56 or NKG2C T cell subset, CD4+ or CD8+ T cells, or bulk PBMC T cells (not recorded which). These receptors all stem from a woman between 45 and 65 years old in good health.

This chain links TRBV2 with TRBJ2-2; as DNA is missing, the TRBD2 call by TCRdb cannot be tested. CDR1 SNHLY and CDR2 FYNNEI come from the germline V gene. The CDR3 runs 16 residues. CDR3 protein: CASSHGLAENTGELFF.

The chain recombines TRBV14 with TRBJ2-5; checking the TCRdb D call of TRBD1 is not possible without DNA. Germline V CDR1 and CDR2: SGHDN, FVKESK. The CDR3 has 17 residues. CDR3 residues: CASSQASGARGTETQYF.

V is TRBV7-9 and J is TRBJ2-1; lacking DNA, the TRBD1 call made by TCRdb goes unchecked. Per the germline V gene, CDR1 is SEHNR and CDR2 is FQNEAQ (reference sequence). The CDR3 contains 14 residues. This CDR3 is CASSPSTGRNEQFF.

V gene TRBV9 combines with J gene TRBJ2-5; TCRdb selects TRBD2, and the lack of DNA leaves this call unchecked. Looked up from germline, CDR1 is SGDLS and CDR2 is YYNGEE. This CDR3 region has 16 residues. The CDR3 reads CASSVAASGVQETQYF.

The rearrangement links TRBV27 to TRBJ2-7; TCRdb's D call of TRBD2 is untestable without DNA. Germline V lookup: CDR1 MNHEY, CDR2 SMNVEV (reference sequence). This CDR3 is built from 15 residues. This CDR3 is CASSHSGRMYYEQYF.